These T cell receptor beta chains were read from a single sample in a study of blood T cell repertoires in COVID-19. The protocol was immunoSEQ multiplex PCR, while the TCRdb copy is restricted to in-frame clones and leaves out a portion. The sample consists of over 250,000 clones, roughly 85% of them appearing once. The sequenced sample consisted of peripheral blood. The source of these receptors is a woman aged 45-65 years who had recovered from COVID-19. CDR3s include the opening cysteine and the closing phenylalanine or tryptophan. The D gene is left open where the match is weak. Expanded clones are given a class, and other clones once, few, many or no size at all.

J gene,V gene,D gene,CDR3 length,clone size,CDR3 DNA,CDR3 protein
TRBJ2-1,TRBV27,TRBD2,14,.,TGTGCCAGCGCCCGGGGAGGGGTGTGGAATGAGCAGTTCTTC,CASARGGVWNEQFF
TRBJ1-4,TRBV6-1,TRBD1,17,few,TGTGCCAGCAGTGAAGAGGACAGGGGAGTTCGAAACGGAAAACTGTTTTTT,CASSEEDRGVRNGKLFF
TRBJ2-1,TRBV29-1,.,12,.,TGCAGCGTTGAAGCGGGTTGGAATGAGCAGTTCTTC,CSVEAGWNEQFF
TRBJ2-2,TRBV6-2/TRBV6-3,TRBD2,17,.,TGTGCCAGCAGTTACGGGACTAGCGGACCGAGCACCGGGGAGCTGTTTTTT,CASSYGTSGPSTGELFF
TRBJ2-1,TRBV20-1,TRBD2,14,.,TGCAGTGCTAGTCGGGCGGGAGGGCCCAATGAGCAGTTCTTC,CSASRAGGPNEQFF
TRBJ1-2,TRBV28,.,13,.,TGTGCCAGCAGTTTACCGGGAGGCTATGGCTACACCTTC,CASSLPGGYGYTF
TRBJ2-1,TRBV3-1/TRBV3-2,TRBD2,16,.,TGTGCCAGCAGCCACGGTGGGACTAGCGGGATAAATGAGCAGTTCTTC,CASSHGGTSGINEQFF
TRBJ2-7,TRBV27,.,13,.,TGTGCCAGCAGTTTAGGCCCGTTTTACGAGCAGTACTTC,CASSLGPFYEQYF
TRBJ1-6,TRBV7-3,TRBD1,13,.,TGTGCCAGCTCCAGGGGGCCGAGATCACCCCTCCACTTT,CASSRGPRSPLHF
TRBJ2-5,TRBV29-1,.,13,.,TGCAGCGTTGGCAGGCGGGGTACGGAGACCCAGTACTTC,CSVGRRGTETQYF
TRBJ1-6,TRBV27,.,15,.,TGTGCCAGCAGCAGGAGGCAGCTAGCTAATTCACCCCTCCACTTT,CASSRRQLANSPLHF
TRBJ1-2,TRBV6-6,.,13,once,TGTGCCAGCAGTTACTCCGGGTGGGATGGCTACACCTTC,CASSYSGWDGYTF
TRBJ1-1,TRBV7-9,.,13,.,TGTGCCAGCAGCTTCGGGGGTTGGACTGAAGCTTTCTTT,CASSFGGWTEAFF
TRBJ1-5,TRBV18,TRBD1,16,.,TGTGCCAGCTCACCGGCCGACACAGGGGTCGGTCAGCCCCAGCATTTT,CASSPADTGVGQPQHF
TRBJ2-7,TRBV7-4,.,16,.,TGTGCCAGCAGCCCAAAGGGGGTGGATGCCTCCTACGAGCAGTACTTC,CASSPKGVDASYEQYF
TRBJ1-6,TRBV25-1,.,13,.,TGTGCCAGCAGTGTTTCGACAAATTCACCCCTCCACTTT,CASSVSTNSPLHF
TRBJ2-6,TRBV18,TRBD1,19,.,TGTGCCAGCTCACCGTTACAGGGACAGGGGGCCGGTGGGGCCAACGTCCTGACTTTC,CASSPLQGQGAGGANVLTF
TRBJ1-4,TRBV13,TRBD1,15,once,TGTGCCAGCAGCTCACGACAGGGTAGGAATGAAAAACTGTTTTTT,CASSSRQGRNEKLFF
TRBJ2-3,TRBV3-1/TRBV3-2,TRBD2,16,once,TGTGCCAGCAGCCAAGCTGGAGGGCGGGGGGCAGATACGCAGTATTTT,CASSQAGGRGADTQYF
TRBJ1-3,TRBV20-1,TRBD1,13,.,TGCAGTGCTACTGACAGGGCTGGAAACACCATATATTTT,CSATDRAGNTIYF
TRBJ2-3,TRBV4-3,.,17,.,TGCGCCAGCAGCCAATCGGGATCGGCAGGCAGCACAGATACGCAGTATTTT,CASSQSGSAGSTDTQYF
TRBJ1-1,TRBV12-3/TRBV12-4,.,13,many,TGTGCCAGCAGTTTAGGGGGACTGAGTGAAGCTTTCTTT,CASSLGGLSEAFF
TRBJ2-7,TRBV5-5,TRBD1,18,few,TGTGCCAGCAGCAGTAGTATTGGACAGGGGACCGTCTCCTACGAGCAGTACTTC,CASSSSIGQGTVSYEQYF
TRBJ2-7,TRBV28,TRBD1,14,.,TGTGCCAGCAGTTCGGGACAGGGGGCTTACGAGCAGTACTTC,CASSSGQGAYEQYF
TRBJ2-7,TRBV28,TRBD1,14,.,TGTGCCAGCACCTCCGGGACAGGGCCTTACGAGCAGTACTTC,CASTSGTGPYEQYF
TRBJ2-2,TRBV7-9,TRBD1,13,.,TGTGCCAGCAGCCGGACAGGGTCCGGGGAGCTGTTTTTT,CASSRTGSGELFF
TRBJ1-1,TRBV6-5,TRBD1,14,few,TGTGCCAGCAGGGCAGGACAGGGGGGCACTGAAGCTTTCTTT,CASRAGQGGTEAFF
TRBJ2-7,TRBV28,.,13,.,TGTGCCAGCAGTTGGGCCCGGCCCTACGAGCAGTACTTC,CASSWARPYEQYF
TRBJ1-3,TRBV5-1,.,15,once,TGCGCCAGCAGCTCGCCGGGGGGCTCTGGAAACACCATATATTTT,CASSSPGGSGNTIYF
TRBJ1-5,TRBV5-1,TRBD1,14,.,TGCGCCAGCAGCTTAGGACAGGAAAATCAGCCCCAGCATTTT,CASSLGQENQPQHF
TRBJ2-7,TRBV6-6,.,14,.,TGTGCCAGCTCTAAATCGGCAGGAACCTACGAGCAGTACTTC,CASSKSAGTYEQYF
TRBJ2-5,TRBV2,.,14,.,TGTGCCAGCAGTGAATCCAGGGAAGGGGAGACCCAGTACTTC,CASSESREGETQYF
TRBJ2-7,TRBV28,.,13,.,TGTGCCAGCAGTCTACGTCCCCGGGACGAGCAGTACTTC,CASSLRPRDEQYF
TRBJ1-5,TRBV2,.,14,.,TGTGCCAGCAGGAGGGAAACAGACAATCAGCCCCAGCATTTT,CASRRETDNQPQHF
TRBJ2-3,TRBV6-5,TRBD1,11,.,TGTAAGACAGGGACCGCAGATACGCAGTATTTT,CKTGTADTQYF
TRBJ1-4,TRBV2,.,16,.,TGTGCCAGCAGTGGTGGAACAGGGCGCACTAATGAAAAACTGTTTTTT,CASSGGTGRTNEKLFF
TRBJ2-7,TRBV27,.,15,.,TGTGCCAGCAGTTTACGCCAGGGTGGGTCCTACGAGCAGTACTTC,CASSLRQGGSYEQYF
TRBJ2-5,TRBV5-5,.,13,.,TGTGCCAGCAGCCCGGACAGCGAAGAGACCCAGTACTTC,CASSPDSEETQYF
TRBJ2-1,TRBV6-6,.,16,.,TGTGCCAGCAGTTACCGGGGACTCATGGGAACTAATGAGCAGTTCTTC,CASSYRGLMGTNEQFF
TRBJ2-7,TRBV5-1,TRBD2,15,many,TGCGCCAGCAGCTCTCCGGGACTAGCGGGGAAGGAGCAGTACTTC,CASSSPGLAGKEQYF
TRBJ1-2,TRBV27,TRBD1,13,few,TGTGCCAGCAGTCCGAGGACAGGGGATGGCTACACCTTC,CASSPRTGDGYTF
TRBJ2-3,TRBV7-6,TRBD2,16,.,TGTGCCAGCAGCTCCGGTAGCGGGAGGCTCACAGATACGCAGTATTTT,CASSSGSGRLTDTQYF
TRBJ2-2,TRBV9,TRBD2,15,.,TGTGCCAGCAGCGTGGGGACTAGTTATACCGGGGAGCTGTTTTTT,CASSVGTSYTGELFF
TRBJ2-1,TRBV11-3,.,15,many,TGTGCCAGCAGCCCTGGGGCAGGGGAAAGAGATGAGCAGTTCTTC,CASSPGAGERDEQFF